This TCR beta chain appears in the sequencing data of a study of T cell repertoires in cytomegalovirus infection. Looking at the study overall: Public TCR beta signatures indicated both CMV infection and matching HLA type.

In its sample, this clonotype was seen a few times. Its target is unknown. The CDR3 is 16 residues long. Per the germline V gene, CDR1 is SEHNR and CDR2 is FQNEAQ (reference sequence). The V and J ends lost 5 bases and 4 bases, in that order; junction bases with no gene match: 11. TCRdb reprocessed the reads with MiXCR, giving one entry per CDR3 protein. Among 200,000 to 300,000 distinct CDR3 sequences, about an eighth were seen once, and the ten largest hold around 9.5%. General study results and limits: Across the ex vivo response, the dominant clonotypes were HLA-C-restricted CMV-specific TCR beta clonotypes.

This clonotype was obtained from a human donor in good health (CMV status not recorded). Some clones in this sample may be carry-over from other donors' samples. The sequencing input was PBMCs. The V gene is TRBV7-9, the J gene TRBJ2-3; 8 bases match TRBD1. CDR3 nucleotide sequence: TGTGCCAGCAGCCTCTCCGACAGGGGTGGCGCAGATACGCAGTATTTT. It encodes CASSLSDRGGADTQYF.